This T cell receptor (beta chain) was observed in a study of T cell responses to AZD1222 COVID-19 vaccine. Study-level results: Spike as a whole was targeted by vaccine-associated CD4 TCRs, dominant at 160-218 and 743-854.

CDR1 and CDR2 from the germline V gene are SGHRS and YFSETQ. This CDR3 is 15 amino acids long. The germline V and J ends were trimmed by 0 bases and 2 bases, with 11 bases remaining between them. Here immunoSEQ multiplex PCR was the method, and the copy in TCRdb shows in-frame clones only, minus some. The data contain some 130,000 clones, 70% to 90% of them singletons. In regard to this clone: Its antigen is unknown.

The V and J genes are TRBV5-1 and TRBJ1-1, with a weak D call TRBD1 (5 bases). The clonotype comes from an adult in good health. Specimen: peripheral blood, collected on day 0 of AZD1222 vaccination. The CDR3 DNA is TGCGCCAGCAGCTTGGCCAGACAGACTAACACTGAAGCTTTCTTT. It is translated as CASSLARQTNTEAFF.